These T cell receptor beta chains were read from a single sample in a study of human T cells and chemical hapten exposure. From the RACE reads, TCRdb called clonotypes with MiXCR, one entry per CDR3 protein. The data contain roughly 120,000 distinct CDR3 sequences, about 8.2% of them seen just once; the ten biggest clones take up 1.5% to 2%. The sequencing sample was made of whole blood. Receptors originate from a male donor in good health. Some clones in this sample may be carry-over from other donors' samples. Each CDR3 is given without its conserved first and last residue. Fields, in order: V gene, clone size, CDR3 protein. Not all rows give a size; the values are once, few, many and, for expanded clones, a class.

TRBV19	-	ASSILPGLPRSTGELF
TRBV5-8	-	ASSRRTGTYNEQF
TRBV6-5	few	ASSPEGPGANVLT
TRBV6-5	many	ASSSRQGWQETQY
TRBV14	many	ASSVRSGPSEQY
TRBV12-3/TRBV12-4	many	ASSLAGGAKSETHNEQF
TRBV19	-	ASSMNRAGQGGSEQY
TRBV11-2	few	ASSPRRTAVPGSPLH
TRBV12-3/TRBV12-4	-	ASSRDRGAQPQH
TRBV20-1	few	SARDDRGGKETQY
TRBV4-1	few	ASTRLAGQQPF
TRBV12-3/TRBV12-4	many	ASSFRPEAVTEAF
TRBV7-4	many	ASSPTPGQGARGQETQY
TRBV5-5	few	ASSLAWTPRS
TRBV2	-	ASRPGTGEPEQY
TRBV5-1	few	ASSSRTILNTEAF
TRBV7-2	many	ASSQALYNEQF
TRBV7-3	few	ASSLMGGVNTEAF
TRBV10-3	-	TISEADRGSYNEQF
TRBV6-2/TRBV6-3	few	ASSKATGSSYEQY
TRBV19	-	ASSRPGGYEQY
TRBV10-3	-	AISDPGASISYNEQF
TRBV7-9	few	ASSFVTITEAF
TRBV7-2	many	ASSSPTGGQAEETQY
TRBV7-9	many	ASRESNQPQH
TRBV6-2/TRBV6-3	-	ASSYGPRTGGRNFVSTGEQF
TRBV29-1	-	SVEPADYGYT
TRBV11-2	-	ASSYDRNQPQH
TRBV6-4	many	ASSDSTGGGYT
TRBV20-1	many	SARDTREYEQY
TRBV7-9	-	ASSLRGQPYNEQF
TRBV29-1	-	SARDSDAYEQY
TRBV10-3	-	AISESGRGYEQY
TRBV19	few	ASSGVWTDTQY
TRBV20-1	many	SARDSAQPQH
TRBV19	-	ASGRLAGGRLSEQF
TRBV20-1	many	SAQKGGGSETQY
TRBV9	few	ASSSYPSTSPNEQF